This T cell receptor (beta chain) derives from a study of T cell responses to AZD1222 COVID-19 vaccine. Regarding this clone: Antigen specificity is unknown.

Produced via immunoSEQ multiplex PCR; TCRdb's table is partial and in-frame only. This sample has more than 95,000 clones, with approximately 85% found just once. The germline V gene encodes CDR1 MDHEN and CDR2 SYDVKM. The ends lost 5 bases at V and 0 bases at J; junction bases unmatched: 7. This CDR3 region has 17 residues. The study's findings and limits: Spike-specific TCR depth and breadth grew after two AZD1222 doses.

The rearrangement links TRBV28 to TRBJ1-6; TRBD1 agrees at 7 bases. The receptor comes from an adult in good health. The specimen comprised peripheral blood, sampled on day 0 of MenACWY control vaccination. CDR3 in DNA: TGTGCCAGCAGTCTCGGGGACAGTAGCTCCTATAATTCACCCCTCCACTTT. Protein product: CASSLGDSSSYNSPLHF.